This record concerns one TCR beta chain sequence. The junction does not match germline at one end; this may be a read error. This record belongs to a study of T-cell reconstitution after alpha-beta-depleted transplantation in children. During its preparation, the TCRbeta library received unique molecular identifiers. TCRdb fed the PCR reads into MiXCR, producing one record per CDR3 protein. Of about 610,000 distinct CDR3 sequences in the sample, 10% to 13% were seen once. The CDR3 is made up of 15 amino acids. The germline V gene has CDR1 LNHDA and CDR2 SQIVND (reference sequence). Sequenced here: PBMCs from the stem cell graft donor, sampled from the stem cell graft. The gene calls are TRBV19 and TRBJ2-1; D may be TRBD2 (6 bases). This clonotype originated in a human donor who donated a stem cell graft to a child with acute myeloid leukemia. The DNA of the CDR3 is TGTGCCAGTACCGTTGGGACTCGGTCCTCCAATGAGCAGTTCTTC. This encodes CASTVGTRSSNEQFF.